This TCR beta chain comes out of a study of cytomegalovirus exposure and HLA in healthy donors. For the study at large: An early release of data contained 80 million to 85 million unique TCRs, which came from HLA-typed donors.

Study-wide findings and caveats: A later analysis linked around 15,000 TCR beta sequences to HLA alleles at 0.05 false discovery rate. In a later analysis, parvovirus B19, influenza, CMV and Epstein-Barr virus appeared linked to several top co-occurrence clusters. Later work found most CMV-associated TCR beta chains apparently HLA-restricted.

The CDR3 loop spans 13 amino acids. V lost 4 bases and J lost 4, with 9 bases in between. The germline gives CDR1 SGHRS, CDR2 YFSETQ. This clone was counted only a few times. Its antigen is currently unknown. With 60 Vbeta and 13 Jbeta primers, the PCR was carried out. TCRdb's table, derived via immunoSEQ multiplex PCR, lists solely in-frame clones and lacks some. The repertoire has 75,000 to 80,000 clones, more than 60% of them found once; the top ten carry 9% to 13%. The receptor comes from a male donor in good health and CMV-seropositive. This chain joins TRBV5-1 and TRBJ2-1; no firm D call. Sequencing input: PBMCs. CDR3 loop: CASSVEQYNEQFF. CDR3 in DNA: TGCGCCAGCAGCGTGGAACAGTACAATGAGCAGTTCTTC. Variable domain in full (rest from reference TRBV5-1 and TRBJ2-1): KAGVTQTPRYLIKTRGQQVTLSCSPISGHRSVSWYQQTPGQGLQFLFEYFSETQRNKGNFPGRFSGRQFSNSRSEMNVSTLELGDSALYLCASSVEQYNEQFFGPGTRLTVL.